The 4 T cell receptor beta chains reported below all come from one sample, sequenced in a study of blood T cells in healthy people across ages. A J-beta primer mix and a sample-barcoded 5' primer were used in a second PCR of about 7 to 12 cycles. TCRdb independently ran MiXCR on the 5' RACE reads; one entry per CDR3 protein. This sample has about 680,000 distinct CDR3 sequences, with roughly 49% found just once. The sample was blood. The receptors here all came from a woman in her sixties or seventies in good health.

This clonotype was detected many times. The V call is TRBV6-5, the J call TRBJ2-7; 9 bases fit TRBD1. Germline loops: CDR1 MNHEY, CDR2 SVGAGI. This CDR3 has 14 residues. The V and J ends lost 5 bases and 4 bases, in that order; junction bases with no gene match: 6. The CDR3 loop reads CASSPGTGRYEQYF. The CDR3 coding sequence is TGTGCCAGCAGTCCCGGGACAGGGCGTTACGAGCAGTACTTC.

Ten or more counts support this clonotype. CDR3 protein: CASSLETPNYGYTF. CDR3 DNA sequence: TGCGCCAGCAGCTTGGAGACCCCTAACTATGGCTACACCTTC. The chain joins TRBV5-1 to TRBJ1-2; D gene uncertain. The ends were cut back, 0 bases at V and 0 bases at J, with 6 bases in the middle. Per the germline V gene, CDR1 is SGHRS and CDR2 is YFSETQ. The CDR3 is made up of 14 amino acids.

The genes are TRBV7-2 and TRBJ2-1; TRBD2 matches at 12 bases. This CDR3 is 16 amino acids long. The V segment lost 2 bases and the J segment 8 bases; nucleotides outside the gene matches: 7. Looked up from germline, CDR1 is SGHTA and CDR2 is FQGNSA. The CDR3: CASSLSWTSGNHEQFF. The CDR3 DNA sequence: TGTGCCAGCAGCTTAAGCTGGACTAGCGGGAACCATGAGCAGTTCTTC.

This chain connects TRBV9 to TRBJ2-1, with no clear D. Trimming shortened V by 4 bases and J by 12 bases, and 14 bases separated the two germline ends. Germline CDR1 is SGDLS and CDR2 is YYNGEE. This CDR3 has 12 residues. As DNA, the CDR3 is TGTGCCAGCAGCTTCTCCGTGGATGGGCAGTTCTTC. This translates into CASSFSVDGQFF.